Sequencing of this T cell receptor (beta chain) was carried out in a study of siplizumab effects on memory and regulatory T cells. Using immunoSEQ multiplex PCR, the repertoire was profiled, and TCRdb retains in-frame clones only, with some absent. The sample holds roughly 100,000 clones; approximately 93% are singletons and the top ten take 5.5% to 7.5%. V was trimmed by 6 bases and J by 4 bases, leaving 12 bases between them. The CDR3 has 13 residues. Looked up from germline, CDR1 is MNHEY and CDR2 is SMNVEV (reference sequence). The sequenced sample consisted of CD8+ T cells sorted from blood. The chain uses TRBV27 and TRBJ1-1; TRBD1 is a possible D gene (6 bases). This TCR came from a human donor in good health. This CDR3 reads CASRPTGTTEAFF. CDR3 in DNA: TGTGCCAGCAGACCCACAGGGACCACTGAAGCTTTCTTT.